The present entry profiles one TCR beta chain with its context. Its antigen is currently not known. Base qualities are not provided; no much larger clone lies one nucleotide away. The germline V gene (reference sequence) specifies SGHNT as CDR1 and YYREEE as CDR2. The CDR3 starts with the cysteine, ends with the phenylalanine, and has 16 residues. Here the CDR3 DNA is all that survives: 48 bases in frame from base 1. The V end gives up 1 base and the J end 7 bases, leaving 9 bases in the junction not matched to a gene. The data were obtained in a study of shared T cell receptors in the human thymus (dated by TCRdb to the early 2020s). For context, the study as a whole: The study examined how self-reactive, shared T-cell receptor alpha chains are generated in the human thymus.

The receptor library was made with the immunoSEQ multiplex PCR assay. As stored in TCRdb, this immuneACCESS dataset retains in-frame rearrangements with V and J assigned. A fraction of the clones does not appear; measured against another copy, unresolved V genes explain less than half of the discrepancy, and the remainder lacks a known reason. The sample records more than 300,000 clones, just under 95% of which are singletons. Roughly 0.021% of the sample rests with the top ten. The specimen was thymocytes. The TCR originated in a human donor. Recombination connected TRBV5-4 to TRBJ2-7, with TRBD2 identical over 12 junction bases. The DNA sequence reads TGTGCCAGCAGCTTGACTCTAGCGGGAGGGCCGGAGGAGCAGTACTTC. Its translation reads: CASSLTLAGGPEEQYF. This CDR3, with the reference TRBV5-4 and TRBJ2-7 proteins standing in past its ends, gives the full variable domain ETGVTQSPTHLIKTRGQQVTLRCSSQSGHNTVSWYQQALGQGPQFIFQYYREEENGRGNFPPRFSGLQFPNYSSELNVNALELDDSALYLCASSLTLAGGPEEQYFGPGTRLTVT.